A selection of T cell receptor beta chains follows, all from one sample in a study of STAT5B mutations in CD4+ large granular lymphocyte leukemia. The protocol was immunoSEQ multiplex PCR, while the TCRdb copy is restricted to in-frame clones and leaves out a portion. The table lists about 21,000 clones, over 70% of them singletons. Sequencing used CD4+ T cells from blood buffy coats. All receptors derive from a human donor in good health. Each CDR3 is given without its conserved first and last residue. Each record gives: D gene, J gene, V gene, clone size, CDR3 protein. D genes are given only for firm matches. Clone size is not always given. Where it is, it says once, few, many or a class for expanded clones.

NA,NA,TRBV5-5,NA,ASSLDPGTLYSYEQY
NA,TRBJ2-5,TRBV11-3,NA,ASSLGQQETQY
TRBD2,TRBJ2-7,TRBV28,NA,ASSYPRTSDYEQY
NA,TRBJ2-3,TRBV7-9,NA,ASSSPGRNTDTQY
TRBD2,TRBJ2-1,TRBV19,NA,ASSIGQAGGGNEQF
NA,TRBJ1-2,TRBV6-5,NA,ATQTAGYGYT
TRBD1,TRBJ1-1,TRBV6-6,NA,ASSDRGTNTEAF
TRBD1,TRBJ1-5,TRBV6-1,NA,ASSVTGGSNQPQH
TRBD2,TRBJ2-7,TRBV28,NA,ASTRLAGGRLY
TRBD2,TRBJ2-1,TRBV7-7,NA,ASSPGTSGYNEQF
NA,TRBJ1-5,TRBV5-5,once,ASSLAGTENQPQH
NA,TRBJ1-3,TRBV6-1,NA,ASRASGSGNTIY
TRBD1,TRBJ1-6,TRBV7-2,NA,ASSDRDRGKGLH
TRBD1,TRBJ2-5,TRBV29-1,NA,SVEGQGVGQETQY
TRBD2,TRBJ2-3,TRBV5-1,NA,ASSSTGLAATDTDTQY
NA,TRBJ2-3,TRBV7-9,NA,ASSSVWEPGRAQY
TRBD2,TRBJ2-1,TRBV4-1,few,ASSQNRGGRAAYNEQF
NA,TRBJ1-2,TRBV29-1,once,SVEGWAAYGYT
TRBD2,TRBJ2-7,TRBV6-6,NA,ASSLLAGGRGEQY
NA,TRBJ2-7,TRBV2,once,ASSEQAAQIWRDSYEQY
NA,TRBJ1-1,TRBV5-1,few,ASSSLPGNTEAF
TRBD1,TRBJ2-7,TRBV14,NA,ASSQGGQGSALKQY